A selection of T cell receptor beta chains follows, all from one sample in a study of OX40 agonist ivuxolimab in advanced cancers. Sequencing was performed with immunoSEQ multiplex PCR; in TCRdb, only in-frame clones are kept and a portion is missing. Of 60,000 or so clones in the sample, under 90% were seen once. This sample comprised CD4+ or CD8+ T cells sorted from blood, obtained in a trial of the OX40 agonist ivuxolimab. These receptors came from an adult with an advanced solid tumor such as melanoma, head and neck, liver or kidney cancer. Each CDR3 is given with its conserved first and last residue. D genes are given only for firm matches. Clone size, where shown, is once, few, many, or a class for clones that have expanded.

d_call: -
v_call: TRBV6-1
j_call: TRBJ2-5
clone_size: -
cdr3_aa: CASRAVAVYQETQYF
cdr3_nt: TGTGCCAGCAGGGCTGTAGCGGTGTACCAAGAGACCCAGTACTTC

d_call: TRBD2
v_call: TRBV28
j_call: TRBJ2-7
clone_size: -
cdr3_aa: CASSGTSGNGAYEQYF
cdr3_nt: TGTGCCAGCAGTGGAACTAGCGGGAACGGGGCCTACGAGCAGTACTTC

d_call: -
v_call: TRBV19
j_call: TRBJ1-2
clone_size: -
cdr3_aa: CASSLQGTPQEYGYTF
cdr3_nt: TGTGCCAGTAGTCTACAAGGGACACCACAAGAGTATGGCTACACCTTC

d_call: TRBD2
v_call: TRBV13
j_call: TRBJ2-5
clone_size: few
cdr3_aa: CASSLRGSGSSETQYF
cdr3_nt: TGTGCCAGCAGCTTAAGAGGTAGCGGGAGTTCGGAGACCCAGTACTTC

d_call: TRBD1
v_call: TRBV7-2
j_call: TRBJ2-7
clone_size: -
cdr3_aa: CASSLALDRGSEQYF
cdr3_nt: TGTGCCAGCAGCTTAGCTTTGGACAGGGGAAGCGAGCAGTACTTC

d_call: TRBD2
v_call: TRBV28
j_call: TRBJ2-7
clone_size: -
cdr3_aa: CASSTPSGSYEQYF
cdr3_nt: TGTGCCAGCAGTACCCCTAGCGGGAGTTACGAGCAGTACTTC

d_call: -
v_call: TRBV5-6
j_call: TRBJ1-3
clone_size: -
cdr3_aa: CASSALIGTRTRGNTIYF
cdr3_nt: TGTGCCAGCAGCGCACTGATCGGGACACGCACGCGAGGAAACACCATATATTTT

d_call: TRBD1
v_call: TRBV5-1
j_call: TRBJ1-4
clone_size: -
cdr3_aa: CASTSGTGGAYEKLFF
cdr3_nt: TGCGCCAGCACCTCCGGGACAGGGGGCGCATATGAAAAACTGTTTTTT

d_call: -
v_call: TRBV4-2
j_call: TRBJ2-2
clone_size: -
cdr3_aa: CASSQEPEINTGELFF
cdr3_nt: TGTGCCAGCAGCCAAGAGCCGGAAATTAACACCGGGGAGCTGTTTTTT

d_call: TRBD2
v_call: TRBV28
j_call: TRBJ2-1
clone_size: once
cdr3_aa: CASSPLGLAGEGEQFF
cdr3_nt: TGTGCCAGCAGCCCCTTGGGACTAGCGGGAGAAGGTGAGCAGTTCTTC

d_call: TRBD2
v_call: TRBV2
j_call: TRBJ2-1
clone_size: -
cdr3_aa: CASLALAGGRRDEQFF
cdr3_nt: TGTGCCAGCCTTGCTTTAGCGGGAGGGAGGAGGGATGAGCAGTTCTTC

d_call: TRBD2
v_call: TRBV18
j_call: TRBJ2-7
clone_size: -
cdr3_aa: CASSPGTSYEQYF
cdr3_nt: TGTGCCAGCTCACCCGGGACTAGCTACGAGCAGTACTTC

d_call: -
v_call: TRBV27
j_call: TRBJ1-2
clone_size: -
cdr3_aa: CASSHTGRVWTGYTF
cdr3_nt: TGTGCCAGCAGCCATACAGGCAGGGTATGGACTGGCTACACCTTC

d_call: -
v_call: TRBV21-1
j_call: TRBJ2-2
clone_size: -
cdr3_aa: CASSKGTGFTGELFF
cdr3_nt: TGTGCCAGCAGCAAAGGGACAGGGTTCACCGGGGAGCTGTTTTTT

d_call: TRBD1
v_call: TRBV4-1
j_call: TRBJ1-2
clone_size: -
cdr3_aa: CASSPGSGQGVYRYTF
cdr3_nt: TGCGCCAGCAGCCCGGGAAGCGGACAGGGGGTATATCGCTACACCTTC

d_call: -
v_call: TRBV5-1
j_call: TRBJ2-1
clone_size: few
cdr3_aa: CASSTHYSYNEQFF
cdr3_nt: TGCGCCAGCAGTACACACTACTCCTACAATGAGCAGTTCTTC

d_call: TRBD1
v_call: TRBV2
j_call: TRBJ2-1
clone_size: -
cdr3_aa: CASIMRTGGNEQFF
cdr3_nt: TGTGCCAGCATAATGAGGACAGGGGGGAATGAGCAGTTCTTC

d_call: -
v_call: TRBV15
j_call: TRBJ1-2
clone_size: few
cdr3_aa: CATSRDRAGRDRNYGYTF
cdr3_nt: TGTGCCACCAGCAGAGATAGGGCGGGGAGGGATCGCAACTATGGCTACACCTTC